Presented here are 4 T cell receptor beta chains from one specimen sequenced in a study of CD8 T cells in ankylosing spondylitis. MiXCR, applied by TCRdb to the 5' RACE reads, yields one record per CDR3 protein. The sample lists some 92,000 distinct CDR3 sequences; more than 25% were seen once. The sample taken for sequencing was blood, either unsorted or a sorted T cell fraction (not recorded which). All receptors come from a male donor with ankylosing spondylitis or in good health (not recorded which).

The gene calls are TRBV5-6 and TRBJ2-1; D might be TRBD1 (5 bases). The V gene's germline CDR1 is SGHDT and CDR2 YYEEEE. This CDR3 region has 15 residues. V lost 5 bases to trimming and J lost 8 bases, with 20 bases between them. The CDR3, as DNA: TGTGCCAGCAGTCCCTCCCGTCTCATCAGGGATGAGCAGTTCTTC. Residues: CASSPSRLIRDEQFF.

V and J are TRBV29-1 and TRBJ1-1; the match to TRBD1 covers 10 bases. Germline CDR1 is SQVTM and CDR2 is ANQGSEA. CDR3 length: 14 amino acids. With 4 bases clipped from V and 3 bases from J, the junction kept 5 bases outside the gene matches. The CDR3 loop is CSVVRQGAYTEAFF. CDR3 DNA sequence: TGCAGCGTTGTGAGACAGGGGGCTTACACTGAAGCTTTCTTT.

This clonotype occurred a few times. The chain couples TRBV5-1 to TRBJ1-1, with D maybe TRBD1 (5 bases). CDR3 length: 14 amino acids. Per the germline V gene, CDR1 is SGHRS and CDR2 is YFSETQ. Trimming cost V 9 bases and J 2 bases, with 17 bases left between them. The CDR3 reads CATRPTATNTEAFF. CDR3 nucleotides: TGCGCCACCCGTCCGACAGCCACAAACACTGAAGCTTTCTTT.

The CDR3 is CASSLPGTGVSEQYF. The DNA of the CDR3 is TGTGCCAGCAGTTTACCCGGGACAGGTGTCAGCGAGCAGTACTTC. This chain links TRBV28 with TRBJ2-7; TRBD1 matches 8 bases. Germline CDR1 reads MDHEN; CDR2 reads SYDVKM. V was pared by 2 bases and J by 6 bases, with 9 bases of the junction left unmatched. This CDR3 has 15 residues.